This entry features one T cell receptor (beta chain) sequence. Its antigen remains unknown. Germline loops: CDR1 MNHEY, CDR2 SMNVEV (reference sequence). The CDR3 length is 15 residues. V lost 4 bases to trimming and J lost 9 bases; unmatched junction nucleotides: 11. Of the isolated RNA, all was reverse transcribed, and so the sequenced material was expressed TCRB transcripts. Profiling relied on immunoSEQ multiplex PCR, and the TCRdb table lists in-frame clones only, not all of them. The top ten hold about 0.012% of the sample, which has under 300,000 clones, roughly a quarter seen once. This record belongs to a study of beta chain features in type 1 diabetes. Findings and caveats of the study: All four CD4+ subsets of Type 1 diabetes patients contained TCRB CDR3s that were moderately but significantly shorter.

The collection from each donor was one heparinised blood draw averaging roughly 100 mL. The specimen sequenced was naive CD4+ T cells from blood. This clonotype was obtained from a woman younger than 45 with type 1 diabetes. The chain employs TRBV27 and TRBJ2-1; TRBD2 aligns across 8 bases. This CDR3 is CASSSQGAGEGEQFF. The CDR3 bases are TGTGCCAGCAGTTCCCAAGGAGCGGGAGAGGGTGAGCAGTTCTTC.